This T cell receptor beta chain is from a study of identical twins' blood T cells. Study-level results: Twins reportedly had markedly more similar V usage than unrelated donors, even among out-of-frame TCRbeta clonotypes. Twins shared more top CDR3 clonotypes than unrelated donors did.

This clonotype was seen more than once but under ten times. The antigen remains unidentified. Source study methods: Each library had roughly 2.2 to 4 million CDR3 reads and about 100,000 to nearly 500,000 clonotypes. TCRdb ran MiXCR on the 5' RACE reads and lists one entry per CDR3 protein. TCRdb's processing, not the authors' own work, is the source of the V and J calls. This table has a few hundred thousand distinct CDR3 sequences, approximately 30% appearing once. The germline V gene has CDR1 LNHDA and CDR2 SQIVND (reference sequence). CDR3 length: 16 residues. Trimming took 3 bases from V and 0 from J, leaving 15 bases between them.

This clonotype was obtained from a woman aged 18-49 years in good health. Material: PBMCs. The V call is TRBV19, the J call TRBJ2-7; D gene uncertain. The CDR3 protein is CASSIQKGSYSYEQYF. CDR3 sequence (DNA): TGTGCCAGTAGTATTCAAAAGGGCAGCTACTCCTACGAGCAGTACTTC.